The 25 T cell receptor beta chains in this list originate from one sample, sequenced in a study of T cell responses to AZD1222 COVID-19 vaccine (dated by TCRdb to the early 2020s). To prepare the library, the immunoSEQ multiplex PCR assay was applied. What TCRdb holds here is the immuneACCESS table cut down to in-frame rearrangements. Part of the clones is not present; checked against another copy, under half of the missing clones reflect an unresolved V gene, and the others are unexplained. Recorded for this sample are about 140,000 clones; 92% of them occurred a single time. In total, the top ten clones hold 2.5% to 3.5% of the sample. The sample's time point label is to be understood as: baseline before first vaccination. The input for sequencing was peripheral blood, taken on day 0 of AZD1222 vaccination. The receptors stem from an adult in good health.

The chain uses TRBV5-1 and TRBJ2-5; 7 nucleotides line up with TRBD1. Germline lookup yields CDR1 SGHRS and CDR2 YFSETQ. The ends lost 4 bases at V and 5 bases at J; junction bases unmatched: 5. The CDR3 sequence is 13 residues long. This chain's CDR3 is CASSDTGVETQYF. In nucleotides, the CDR3 is TGCGCCAGCAGCGATACAGGGGTGGAGACCCAGTACTTC.

The chain links TRBV19 to TRBJ1-2; 7 bases match TRBD1. The CDR3 is 17 residues long. Looked up from germline, CDR1 is LNHDA and CDR2 is SQIVND (reference sequence). With 5 bases clipped from V and 5 bases from J, the junction kept 17 bases outside the gene matches. Here the CDR3 reads CASSPLGTDTTGYGYTF. The CDR3 DNA follows: TGTGCCAGTAGTCCACTAGGGACAGATACGACTGGATATGGCTACACCTTC. Variable domain in full (rest from reference TRBV19 and TRBJ1-2): DGGITQSPKYLFRKEGQNVTLSCEQNLNHDAMYWYRQDPGQGLRLIYYSQIVNDFQKGDIAEGYSVSREKKESFPLTVTSAQKNPTAFYLCASSPLGTDTTGYGYTFGSGTRLTVV.

V gene TRBV30 combines with J gene TRBJ2-5; D is perhaps TRBD1 (5 bases). V was clipped by 2 bases and J by 5 bases, with 12 bases between them. The CDR3 spans 13 residues. Germline-derived CDR1 and CDR2 are GTSNPN and SVGIG (reference sequence). This CDR3 reads CAWSFSGWETQYF. CDR3 in DNA: TGTGCCTGGAGTTTTTCAGGGTGGGAGACCCAGTACTTC.

This clone was seen only a few times. The V and J genes are TRBV6-5 and TRBJ1-4; D is uncertain. This CDR3 region has 13 residues. Germline lookup yields CDR1 MNHEY and CDR2 SVGAGI. The V gene lost 5 bases and the J gene lost 8 bases, with 12 bases spanning the gap. The CDR3 DNA reads TGTGCCAGCAGTCGAACCATAGGGGAAAAACTGTTTTTT. This sequence encodes CASSRTIGEKLFF.

V and J are TRBV9 and TRBJ1-3; D may be TRBD1 (6 bases). CDR1 and CDR2 from the germline V gene are SGDLS and YYNGEE. The V end was cut by 3 bases, the J end by 7 bases, with 14 bases between. CDR3 length equals 14 residues. CDR3: CASSEDQGRNTIYF. In DNA form, the CDR3 reads TGTGCCAGCAGCGAAGACCAGGGGAGGAACACCATATATTTT.

The chain recombines TRBV27 with TRBJ1-2; no firm D call. Trimming stripped 6 bases from V and 0 bases from J, with 11 bases between. This CDR3 is built from 14 residues. Germline CDR1 MNHEY, CDR2 SMNVEV (reference sequence). This CDR3 reads CASSQRFPNYGYTF. The CDR3 DNA reads TGTGCCAGCAGCCAGAGGTTTCCTAACTATGGCTACACCTTC.

The chain links TRBV28 to TRBJ2-7, with 9 positions matching TRBD2. Per germline, CDR1 MDHEN and CDR2 SYDVKM. The CDR3 sequence is 15 residues long. The V and J ends lost 3 bases and 6 bases, in that order; junction bases with no gene match: 9. CDR3 nucleotides: TGTGCCAGCAGTTTCCGCCTAGCGGGATTCCGCGAGCAGTACTTC. Translated: CASSFRLAGFREQYF.

The chain combines TRBV29-1 with TRBJ1-2, with D unclear. Trimming removed 0 bases at V and 1 base at J, with 6 bases between. Germline V gives CDR1 SQVTM, CDR2 ANQGSEA. CDR3 size: 13 residues. The CDR3 bases are TGCAGCGTTGAAGATTTAATTAACTATGGCTACACCTTC. Residues: CSVEDLINYGYTF.

Here the CDR3 reads CASRATNSPLHF. In DNA form, the CDR3 reads TGTGCCAGCAGGGCGACTAATTCACCCCTCCACTTT. The V call is TRBV3-1 (or the pseudogene TRBV3-2), the J call TRBJ1-6; D remains ambiguous. Per the germline V gene, CDR1 is LGHDT and CDR2 is YNNKEL (reference sequence). V was cut by 6 bases and J by 6 bases, with 6 bases left in between. The CDR3 runs to 12 residues.

V and J are TRBV27 and TRBJ1-1; weak D call: TRBD1 (5 bases). This CDR3 has 15 amino acids. V was pared by 7 bases and J by 0 bases, with 15 bases between. Per germline, CDR1 MNHEY and CDR2 SMNVEV (reference sequence). In nucleotides, the CDR3 is TGTGCCAGCAAGGAGGCAGGGCCCCTGAACACTGAAGCTTTCTTT. Encoded protein: CASKEAGPLNTEAFF.

This clone was seen a handful of times. The chain links TRBV7-9 to TRBJ2-1, with 8 bases that match TRBD1. The CDR3 length is 18 residues. From germline, CDR1 is SEHNR and CDR2 FQNEAQ (reference sequence). The V and J ends lost 5 bases and 1 base, in that order; junction bases with no gene match: 13. DNA of the CDR3: TGTGCCAGCAGCCCGGAGGGGACAGGTCGAGCATCCTACAATGAGCAGTTCTTC. This translates into CASSPEGTGRASYNEQFF.

This chain links TRBV18 with TRBJ2-5; D unclear. Germline lookup yields CDR1 KGHSH and CDR2 LQKENI. This CDR3 is 13 amino acids long. Between the trimmed V and J ends, which lost 2 bases and 2 bases, there was a span of 6 bases. The CDR3 DNA is TGTGCCAGCTCACCAGAGATTCAAGAGACCCAGTACTTC. Translated, it gives CASSPEIQETQYF.

The rearrangement uses TRBV29-1 and TRBJ1-2; a weak D match, TRBD1 (5 bases). CDR3 length: 13 amino acids. Trimming pared 2 bases from V and 3 bases from J, leaving 10 bases between. The germline gives CDR1 SQVTM, CDR2 ANQGSEA. The CDR3 spells CSVESTAYYGYTF. CDR3 DNA: TGCAGCGTTGAATCGACAGCCTACTATGGCTACACCTTC.

The chain has TRBV4-1 and TRBJ2-1; 9 nucleotides match TRBD2. V trimming: 5 bases; J trimming: 5 bases; junction bases outside the gene matches: 7. Per the germline V gene, CDR1 is MGHRA and CDR2 is YSYEKL. This CDR3 comprises 15 residues. The CDR3 coding sequence is TGCGCCAGCAGCTCCAGCGGGAGGTCGCACAATGAGCAGTTCTTC. Its translation is CASSSSGRSHNEQFF.

This sequence joins TRBV20-1 and TRBJ2-7; TRBD2 aligns across 9 bases. Germline lookup yields CDR1 DFQATT and CDR2 SNEGSKA (reference sequence). The CDR3 contains 14 residues. After removal of 3 bases from V and 4 bases from J, the junction contained 7 bases not matched to a gene. This CDR3 reads CSASEAGGKYEQYF. The CDR3 coding sequence is TGCAGTGCTAGTGAGGCGGGAGGGAAATACGAGCAGTACTTC.

This clone appeared a few times. The genes are TRBV6-5 and TRBJ1-1; D gene uncertain. The CDR3 contains 13 residues. The germline V and J ends were trimmed by 8 bases and 1 base, with 11 bases remaining between them. Looked up from germline, CDR1 is MNHEY and CDR2 is SVGAGI. The CDR3 nucleotides read TGTGCCAGCCAAAACAAAGAGAACACTGAAGCTTTCTTT. Its translation is CASQNKENTEAFF.

The V and J genes are TRBV21-1 and TRBJ2-7; the D segment call TRBD2 is taken from the table without a DNA check. TRBV21-1 constitutes a pseudogene. This CDR3 is built from 21 residues. The DNA for the CDR3 is TGTGCCAGCAGCAAAGGTCCCAGTAATGGGCTAGCGGGAGGGGGGAGGTACGAGCAGTACTTC. Its translation is CASSKGPSNGLAGGGRYEQYF.

A remark on this clone: Within the sample, other DNA sequences also encode this same CDR3. The rearrangement joins TRBV7-9 to TRBJ2-3, with D uncertain. V lost 3 bases and J lost 5, with 3 bases in between. The CDR3 length is 11 residues. CDR1 and CDR2 (germline): SEHNR, FQNEAQ (reference sequence). The CDR3: CASSFGDTQYF. The CDR3 coding sequence is TGTGCCAGCAGCTTTGGAGATACGCAGTATTTT.

V and J are TRBV30 and TRBJ1-2; 7 bases are a match to TRBD1. After removal of 5 bases from V and 4 bases from J, the junction contained 16 bases not matched to a gene. CDR3 size: 16 residues. Germline CDR1 reads GTSNPN; CDR2 reads SVGIG (reference sequence). The CDR3 reads CAWARTTGEAGYGYTF. The CDR3 DNA reads TGTGCCTGGGCTCGAACAACAGGGGAAGCGGGCTATGGCTACACCTTC.

V is TRBV29-1 and J is TRBJ2-7, with a weak D call TRBD1 (6 bases). Germline lookup yields CDR1 SQVTM and CDR2 ANQGSEA. CDR3 length: 12 amino acids. V lost 6 bases and J lost 0, with 9 bases in between. The CDR3 DNA reads as TGCAGCGTCAGGGACAACTCCTACGAGCAGTACTTC. It encodes CSVRDNSYEQYF.

The V call is TRBV4-3, the J call TRBJ2-7, with D perhaps matching TRBD1 or TRBD2 (5 bases each). Germline CDR1 and CDR2: LGHNA and YSLEER. There are 14 residues in the CDR3. Trimming took 4 bases from V and 3 from J, leaving 13 bases between them. CDR3 sequence: CASSPGAGNYEQYF. The CDR3 DNA sequence: TGCGCCAGCAGCCCCGGGGCAGGGAACTACGAGCAGTACTTC.

This clone has just one count. V and J are TRBV11-2 and TRBJ1-5; tentative D call: TRBD1 (6 bases). The ends were cut back, 0 bases at V and 3 bases at J, with 9 bases in the middle. The germline gives CDR1 SGHAT, CDR2 FQNNGV. This CDR3 spans 15 amino acids. The CDR3 spells CASSLDGQYNQPQHF. DNA for the CDR3: TGTGCCAGCAGCTTAGATGGACAGTACAATCAGCCCCAGCATTTT.

The chain combines TRBV10-3 with TRBJ2-7, with a weak D call TRBD2 (6 bases). With 4 bases removed from V and 2 bases from J, the gap between germline ends came to 12 bases. Germline V CDR1 and CDR2: ENHRY, SYGVKD. This CDR3 contains 14 residues. CDR3 sequence reads: CAISVGRGTYEQYF. The CDR3 nucleotides read TGTGCCATCAGTGTAGGACGGGGGACCTACGAGCAGTACTTC.

The chain uses TRBV11-1 and TRBJ1-1; a possible D gene is TRBD1 (6 bases). This CDR3 contains 15 residues. The germline V gene has CDR1 SGHAT and CDR2 FQDESV (reference sequence). Trimming stripped 5 bases from V and 6 bases from J, with 19 bases between. The chain's CDR3 is CASSLIYRALPEAFF. The CDR3, as DNA: TGTGCCAGCAGCCTGATCTACAGGGCCCTTCCTGAAGCTTTCTTT.

J is TRBJ2-5 and V is TRBV5-6; possibly TRBD2 for D (6 bases). From germline, CDR1 is SGHDT and CDR2 YYEEEE. V was trimmed by 3 bases and J by 2 bases, leaving 14 bases between them. The CDR3 length is 15 residues. The chain's CDR3 is CASSSLLGGQETQYF. The CDR3 DNA is TGTGCCAGCAGCTCCTTGTTGGGGGGACAAGAGACCCAGTACTTC.